The 11 T cell receptor beta chains in this list originate from one sample, sequenced in a study of cytomegalovirus exposure and HLA in healthy donors. With 60 Vbeta and 13 Jbeta primers, the PCR was carried out. The protocol was immunoSEQ multiplex PCR, while the TCRdb copy is restricted to in-frame clones and leaves out a portion. There are 130,000 or so clones in the sample; 8% to 9.5% occur only once, and less than 7% lies in the top ten. The sequenced sample was PBMCs. These receptors all come from a man aged 35-49 years in good health and CMV-seronegative.

The table lists this clone with a few counts. The chain carries TRBV11-2 and TRBJ1-5; D ambiguous. The ends were cut back, 5 bases at V and 4 bases at J, with 6 bases in the middle. The CDR3 runs to 12 residues. CDR1 is SGHAT, CDR2 FQNNGV, per germline. CDR3 loop: CASSTRNQPQHF. The CDR3 coding sequence is TGTGCCAGCAGCACAAGAAATCAGCCCCAGCATTTT.

V and J are TRBV13 and TRBJ2-1, with TRBD2 identical over 8 bases. The CDR3 runs to 18 residues. Germline-derived CDR1 and CDR2 are PRHDT and FYEKMQ (reference sequence). Trimming cost V 5 bases and J 0 bases; bases outside gene matches: 12. This chain's CDR3 is CASSPPGIRGGSYNEQFF. CDR3 DNA sequence: TGTGCCAGCAGCCCCCCGGGGATACGGGGGGGCTCCTACAATGAGCAGTTCTTC.

The V call is TRBV7-2, the J call TRBJ1-2, with a tentative D call TRBD1 (6 bases). V was trimmed by 5 bases and J by 4 bases, leaving 14 bases between them. This CDR3 is built from 14 residues. The germline V gene encodes CDR1 SGHTA and CDR2 FQGNSA. DNA of the CDR3: TGTGCCAGCAGCCAAACAGGGCGCAGCTATGGCTACACCTTC. Residues: CASSQTGRSYGYTF.

This clone was counted only a few times. V gene TRBV7-9 combines with J gene TRBJ2-1, with D perhaps TRBD2 (6 bases). CDR1 is SEHNR, CDR2 FQNEAQ, per germline (reference sequence). This CDR3 comprises 14 residues. Trimming pared 0 bases from V and 8 bases from J, leaving 11 bases between. In nucleotides, the CDR3 is TGTGCCAGCAGCTTAGCGTGGGGACTCGATGAGCAGTTCTTC. Its translation is CASSLAWGLDEQFF.

The table lists this clone with a few counts. The chain links TRBV10-2 to TRBJ1-3; 7 positions agree with TRBD1. After removal of 6 bases from V and 4 bases from J, the junction contained 3 bases not matched to a gene. The CDR3 spans 13 residues. Germline CDR1 reads WSHSY; CDR2 reads SAAADI. The CDR3 loop reads CASRGTAGNTIYF. The CDR3 nucleotides are TGCGCCAGCAGGGGGACAGCAGGAAACACCATATATTTT.

J is TRBJ1-6 and V is TRBV30; no firm D call. The CDR3 covers 12 residues. Trimming shortened V by 0 bases and J by 10 bases, and 7 bases separated the two germline ends. CDR1 and CDR2 from the germline V gene are GTSNPN and SVGIG (reference sequence). The CDR3 nucleotides read TGTGCCTGGAGTGTCGGGAACTCACCCCTCCACTTT. As protein: CAWSVGNSPLHF.

In this sample, this clone turned up a few times. The rearrangement uses TRBV19 and TRBJ2-7, with D unresolved. The germline gives CDR1 LNHDA, CDR2 SQIVND (reference sequence). V gave up 5 bases and J gave up 6 bases, with 14 bases separating them. This CDR3 has 13 residues. CDR3 coding DNA: TGTGCCAGTAGTCCCGGAAGTCCGGGCGAGCAGTACTTC. As protein: CASSPGSPGEQYF.

This clone came up a few times. V and J are TRBV7-2 and TRBJ2-1, with TRBD2 as a possible D gene (6 bases). The V and J ends lost 4 bases and 4 bases respectively, with 14 bases between them. CDR1 and CDR2 from the germline V gene are SGHTA and FQGNSA. CDR3 size: 15 residues. CDR3 DNA sequence: TGTGCCAGCAGCTGGAGGGCGGGGTTTTACAATGAGCAGTTCTTC. Its translation: CASSWRAGFYNEQFF.

The chain combines TRBV7-9 with TRBJ2-1; D is unresolved. V shed 1 base and J shed 5 bases, with 6 bases lying between them. The length of the CDR3 is 13 residues. Germline V lookup: CDR1 SEHNR, CDR2 FQNEAQ (reference sequence). CDR3 nucleotide sequence: TGTGCCAGCAGCTTAGTGGCAAACAATGAGCAGTTCTTC. This encodes CASSLVANNEQFF.

The J gene is TRBJ2-2, the V gene TRBV19; D is possibly TRBD1 (6 bases). V was pared by 6 bases and J by 0 bases, with 11 bases between. This CDR3 has 15 amino acids. Per germline, CDR1 LNHDA and CDR2 SQIVND (reference sequence). The CDR3 region has the DNA TGTGCCAGTAGAATGACAGGCCCGAACACCGGGGAGCTGTTTTTT. It codes for CASRMTGPNTGELFF.

Only a few counts were recorded for this clone. The same CDR3 is also encoded by other DNA sequences in this sample. This sequence joins TRBV9 and TRBJ2-7; 7 bases agree with TRBD2. The CDR3 consists of 14 residues. V shed 2 bases and J 0 bases; nucleotides not matched to a gene: 2. Germline CDR1 and CDR2: SGDLS and YYNGEE. CDR3 residues: CASSVGGSSYEQYF. The CDR3 region has the DNA TGTGCCAGCAGCGTCGGGGGGTCCTCCTACGAGCAGTACTTC.